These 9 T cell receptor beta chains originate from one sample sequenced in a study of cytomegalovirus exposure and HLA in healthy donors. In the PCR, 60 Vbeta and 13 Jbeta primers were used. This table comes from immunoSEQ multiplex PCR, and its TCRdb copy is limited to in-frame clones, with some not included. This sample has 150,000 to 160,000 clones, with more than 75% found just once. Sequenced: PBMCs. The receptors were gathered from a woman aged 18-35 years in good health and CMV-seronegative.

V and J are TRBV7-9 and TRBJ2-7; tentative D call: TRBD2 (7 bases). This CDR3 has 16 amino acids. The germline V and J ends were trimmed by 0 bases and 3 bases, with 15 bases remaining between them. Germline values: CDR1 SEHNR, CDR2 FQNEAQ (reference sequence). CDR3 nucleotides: TGTGCCAGCAGCTTAGCCGGCGGGGGCTTGGGCTACGAGCAGTACTTC. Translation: CASSLAGGGLGYEQYF.

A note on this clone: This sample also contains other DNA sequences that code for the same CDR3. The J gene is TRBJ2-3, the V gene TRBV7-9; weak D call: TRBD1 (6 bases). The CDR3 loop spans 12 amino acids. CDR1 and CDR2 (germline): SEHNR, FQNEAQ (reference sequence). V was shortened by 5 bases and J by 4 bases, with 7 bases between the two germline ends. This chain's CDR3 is CASSPGADTQYF. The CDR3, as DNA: TGTGCCAGCAGCCCAGGGGCAGATACGCAGTATTTT.

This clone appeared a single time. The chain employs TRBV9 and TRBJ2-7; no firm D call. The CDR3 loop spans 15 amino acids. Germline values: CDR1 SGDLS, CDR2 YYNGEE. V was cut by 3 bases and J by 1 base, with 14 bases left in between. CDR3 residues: CASSAHPGPSYEQYF. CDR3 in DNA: TGTGCCAGCAGCGCCCACCCTGGCCCGTCCTACGAGCAGTACTTC.

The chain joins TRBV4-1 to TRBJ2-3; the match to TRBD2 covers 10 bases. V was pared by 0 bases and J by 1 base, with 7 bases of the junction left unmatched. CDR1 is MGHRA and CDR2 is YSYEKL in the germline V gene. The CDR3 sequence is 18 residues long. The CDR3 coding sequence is TGCGCCAGCAGCCAAGAGTCGACTAGCGGGCGGGGCACAGATACGCAGTATTTT. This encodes CASSQESTSGRGTDTQYF.

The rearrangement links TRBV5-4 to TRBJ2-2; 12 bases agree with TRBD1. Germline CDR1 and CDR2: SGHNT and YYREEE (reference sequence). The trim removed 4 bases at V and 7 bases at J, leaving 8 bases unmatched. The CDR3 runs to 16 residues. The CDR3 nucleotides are TGTGCCAGCAGCCCTCCGGGACAGGGGGCTAACGGGGAGCTGTTTTTT. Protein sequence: CASSPPGQGANGELFF.

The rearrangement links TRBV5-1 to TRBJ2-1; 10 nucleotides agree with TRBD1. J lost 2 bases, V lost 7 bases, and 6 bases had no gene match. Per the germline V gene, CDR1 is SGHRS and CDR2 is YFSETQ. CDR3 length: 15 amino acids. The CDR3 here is CASGTGTGAYNEQFF. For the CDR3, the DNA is TGCGCCAGCGGGACCGGGACAGGGGCCTACAATGAGCAGTTCTTC.

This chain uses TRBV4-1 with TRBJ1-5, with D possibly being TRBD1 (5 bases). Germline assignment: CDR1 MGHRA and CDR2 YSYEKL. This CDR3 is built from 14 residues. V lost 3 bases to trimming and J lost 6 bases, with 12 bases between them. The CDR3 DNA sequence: TGCGCCAGCAGCCACCGTCGGGGGACTCAGCCCCAGCATTTT. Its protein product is CASSHRRGTQPQHF.

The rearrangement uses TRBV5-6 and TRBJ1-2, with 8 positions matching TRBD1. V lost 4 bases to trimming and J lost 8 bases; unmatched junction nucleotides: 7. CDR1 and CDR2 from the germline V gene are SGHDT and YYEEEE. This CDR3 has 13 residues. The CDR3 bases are TGTGCCAGCAGCCGGGGACAGGCGCGGGGCTACACCTTC. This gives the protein CASSRGQARGYTF.

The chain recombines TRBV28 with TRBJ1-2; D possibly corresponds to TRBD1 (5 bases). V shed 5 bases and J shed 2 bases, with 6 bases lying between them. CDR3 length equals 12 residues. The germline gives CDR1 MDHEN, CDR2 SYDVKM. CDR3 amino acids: CASSGANYGYTF. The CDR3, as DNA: TGTGCCAGCAGTGGGGCAAACTATGGCTACACCTTC.